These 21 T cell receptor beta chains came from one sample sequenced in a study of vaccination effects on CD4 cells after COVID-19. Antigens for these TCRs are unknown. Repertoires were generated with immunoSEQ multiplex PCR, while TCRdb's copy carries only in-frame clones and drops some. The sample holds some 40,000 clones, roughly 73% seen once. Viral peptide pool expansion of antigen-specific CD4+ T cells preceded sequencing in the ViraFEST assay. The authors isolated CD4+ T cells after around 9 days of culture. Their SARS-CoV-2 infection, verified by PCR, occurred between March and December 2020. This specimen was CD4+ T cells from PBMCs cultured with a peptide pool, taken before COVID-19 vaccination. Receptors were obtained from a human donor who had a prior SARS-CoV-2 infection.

The CDR3 region is CASSPHVTGELFF. The CDR3 coding sequence is TGTGCCAGCAGTCCTCATGTTACCGGGGAGCTGTTTTTT. The V and J genes are TRBV6-5 and TRBJ2-2; D not certain. The CDR3 is 13 residues long. The germline V gene has CDR1 MNHEY and CDR2 SVGAGI. Trimming cost V 5 bases and J 5 bases, with 9 bases left between them.

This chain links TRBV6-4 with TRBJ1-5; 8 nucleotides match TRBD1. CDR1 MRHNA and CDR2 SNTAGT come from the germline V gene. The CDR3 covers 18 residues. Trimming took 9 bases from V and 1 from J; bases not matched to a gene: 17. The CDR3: CASNQDRGRIGSNQPQHF. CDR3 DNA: TGTGCCAGTAACCAAGACAGGGGCAGAATTGGGAGCAATCAGCCCCAGCATTTT.

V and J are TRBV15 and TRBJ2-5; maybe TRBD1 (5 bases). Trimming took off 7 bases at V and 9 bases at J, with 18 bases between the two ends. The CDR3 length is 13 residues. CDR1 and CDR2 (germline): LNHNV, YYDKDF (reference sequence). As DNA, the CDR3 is TGTGCCACCACCTACAAACCGCAGGGTCCCCAGTACTTC. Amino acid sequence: CATTYKPQGPQYF.

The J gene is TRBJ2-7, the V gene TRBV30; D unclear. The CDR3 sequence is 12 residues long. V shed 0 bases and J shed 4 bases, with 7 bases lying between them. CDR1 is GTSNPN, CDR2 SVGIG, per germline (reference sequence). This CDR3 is CAWSVMGYEQYF. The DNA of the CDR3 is TGTGCCTGGAGTGTAATGGGGTACGAGCAGTACTTC. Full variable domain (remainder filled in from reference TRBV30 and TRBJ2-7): SQTIHQWPATLVQPVGSPLSLECTVEGTSNPNLYWYRQAAGRGLQLLFYSVGIGQISSEVPQNLSASRPQDRQFILSSKKLLLSDSGFYLCAWSVMGYEQYFGPGTRLTVT.

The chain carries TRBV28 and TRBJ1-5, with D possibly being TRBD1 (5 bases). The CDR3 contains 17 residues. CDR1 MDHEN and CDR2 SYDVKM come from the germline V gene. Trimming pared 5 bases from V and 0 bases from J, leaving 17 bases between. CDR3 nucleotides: TGTGCCAGCAGTGGGGATCTCGGGGGGTATAGCAATCAGCCCCAGCATTTT. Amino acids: CASSGDLGGYSNQPQHF.

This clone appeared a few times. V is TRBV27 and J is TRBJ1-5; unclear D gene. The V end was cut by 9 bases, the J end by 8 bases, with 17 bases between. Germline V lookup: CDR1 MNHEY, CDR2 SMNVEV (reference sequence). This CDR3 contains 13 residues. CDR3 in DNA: TGTGCCAGTGCCTTACGGAGATCGGAGCCCCAGCATTTT. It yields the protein CASALRRSEPQHF.

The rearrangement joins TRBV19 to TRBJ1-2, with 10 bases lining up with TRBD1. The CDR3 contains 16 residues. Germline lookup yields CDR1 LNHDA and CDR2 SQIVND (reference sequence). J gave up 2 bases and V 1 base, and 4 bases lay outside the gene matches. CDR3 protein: CASSIGLGQGNYGYTF. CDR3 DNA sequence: TGTGCCAGTAGTATAGGGTTGGGACAGGGGAACTATGGCTACACCTTC.

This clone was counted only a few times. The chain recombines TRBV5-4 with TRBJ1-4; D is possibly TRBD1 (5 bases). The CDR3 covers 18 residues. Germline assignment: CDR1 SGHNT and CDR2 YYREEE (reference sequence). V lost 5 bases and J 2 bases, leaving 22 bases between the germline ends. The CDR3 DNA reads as TGTGCCAGCAGTACTATGGTCCGCGGGACCCGGACTAATGAAAAACTGTTTTTT. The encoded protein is CASSTMVRGTRTNEKLFF.

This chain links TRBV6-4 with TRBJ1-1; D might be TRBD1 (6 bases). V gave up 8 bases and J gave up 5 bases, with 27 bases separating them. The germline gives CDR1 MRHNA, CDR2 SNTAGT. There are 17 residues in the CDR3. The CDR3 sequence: CASPMEWGGDCGTEAFF. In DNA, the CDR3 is TGTGCCAGCCCCATGGAGTGGGGGGGCGATTGTGGAACTGAAGCTTTCTTT.

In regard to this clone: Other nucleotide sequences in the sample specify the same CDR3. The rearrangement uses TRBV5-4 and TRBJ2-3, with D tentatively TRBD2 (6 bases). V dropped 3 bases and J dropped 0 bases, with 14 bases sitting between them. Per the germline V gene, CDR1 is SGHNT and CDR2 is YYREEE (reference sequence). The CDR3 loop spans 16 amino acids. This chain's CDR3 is CASSWGAGTSTDTQYF. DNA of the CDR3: TGTGCCAGCAGCTGGGGTGCGGGGACTAGCACAGATACGCAGTATTTT.

CDR3 coding DNA: TGTGCCAGCAGTTATAGCCCAGGGGCGCCGGGCTACACCTTC. Its protein is CASSYSPGAPGYTF. J is TRBJ1-2 and V is TRBV6-5, with D maybe TRBD1 (6 bases). This CDR3 has 14 amino acids. Trimming pared 3 bases from V and 8 bases from J, leaving 16 bases between. CDR1 is MNHEY and CDR2 is SVGAGI in the germline V gene.

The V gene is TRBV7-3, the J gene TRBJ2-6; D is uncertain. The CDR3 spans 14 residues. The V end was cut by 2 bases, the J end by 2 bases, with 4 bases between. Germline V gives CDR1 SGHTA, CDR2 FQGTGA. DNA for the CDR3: TGTGCCAGCAGCTTATTAGCTGGGGCCAACGTCCTGACTTTC. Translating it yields CASSLLAGANVLTF.

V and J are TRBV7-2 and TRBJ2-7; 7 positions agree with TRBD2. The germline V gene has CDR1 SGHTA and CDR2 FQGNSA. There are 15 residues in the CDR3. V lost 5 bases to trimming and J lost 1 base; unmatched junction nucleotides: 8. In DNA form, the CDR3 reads TGTGCCAGCAGCCACCTAGCGGTTCTATCCTACGAGCAGTACTTC. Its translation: CASSHLAVLSYEQYF.

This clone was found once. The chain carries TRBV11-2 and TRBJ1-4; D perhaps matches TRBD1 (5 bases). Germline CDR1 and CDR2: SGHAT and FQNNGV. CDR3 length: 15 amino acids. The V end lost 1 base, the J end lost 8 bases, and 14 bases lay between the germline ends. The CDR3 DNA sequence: TGTGCCAGCAGCTTAGTCTTTGGGGGAGGCGAAAAACTGTTTTTT. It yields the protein CASSLVFGGGEKLFF.

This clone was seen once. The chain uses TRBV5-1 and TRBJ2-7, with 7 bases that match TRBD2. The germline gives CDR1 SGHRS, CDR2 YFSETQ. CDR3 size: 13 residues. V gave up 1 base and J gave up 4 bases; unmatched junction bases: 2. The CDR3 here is CASSLRGGYEQYF. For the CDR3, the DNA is TGCGCCAGCAGCTTGAGGGGAGGGTACGAGCAGTACTTC.

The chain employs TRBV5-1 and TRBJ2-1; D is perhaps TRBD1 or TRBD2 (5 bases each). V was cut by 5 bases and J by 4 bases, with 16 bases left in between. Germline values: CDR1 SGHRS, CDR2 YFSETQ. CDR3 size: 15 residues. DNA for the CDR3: TGCGCCAGCAGATCCCGGGACGTTACTTACAATGAGCAGTTCTTC. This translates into CASRSRDVTYNEQFF.

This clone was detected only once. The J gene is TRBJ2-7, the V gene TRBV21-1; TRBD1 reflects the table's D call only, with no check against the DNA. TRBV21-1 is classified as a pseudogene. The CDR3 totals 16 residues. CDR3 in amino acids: CASSRNTGEAPYEQYF. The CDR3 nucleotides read TGTGCCAGCAGCAGAAATACAGGGGAGGCTCCCTACGAGCAGTACTTC.

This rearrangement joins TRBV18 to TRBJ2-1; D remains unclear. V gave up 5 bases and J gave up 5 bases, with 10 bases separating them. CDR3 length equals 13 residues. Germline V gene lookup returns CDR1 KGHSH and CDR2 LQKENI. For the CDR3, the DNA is TGTGCCAGCTCAAACGATCTAGACAATGAGCAGTTCTTC. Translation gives CASSNDLDNEQFF.

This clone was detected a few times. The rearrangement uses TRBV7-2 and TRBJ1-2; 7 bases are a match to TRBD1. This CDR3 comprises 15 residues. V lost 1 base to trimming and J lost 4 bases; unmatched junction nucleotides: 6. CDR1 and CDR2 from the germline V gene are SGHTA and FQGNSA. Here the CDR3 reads CASSLGGRGSYGYTF. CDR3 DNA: TGTGCCAGCAGCTTAGGTGGCAGGGGGTCCTATGGCTACACCTTC.

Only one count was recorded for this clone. The CDR3 protein is CATSRGPTGTYEQYF. In nucleotides, the CDR3 is TGTGCCACCAGCAGAGGCCCCACAGGGACCTACGAGCAGTACTTC. The chain is built from TRBV15 and TRBJ2-7; perhaps TRBD1 as D (6 bases). V lost 1 base and J lost 2, with 12 bases in between. Germline CDR1 and CDR2: LNHNV and YYDKDF (reference sequence). CDR3 length: 15 amino acids.

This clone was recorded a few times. The CDR3 bases are TGTGCCAGCAGCCAAGTCGGAGGGCGTACTGAGCAGTTCTTC. As protein: CASSQVGGRTEQFF. The chain joins TRBV3-1 (or the pseudogene TRBV3-2) to TRBJ2-1, with a weak D call TRBD2 (6 bases). Trimming pared 1 base from V and 9 bases from J, leaving 13 bases between. Germline V gives CDR1 LGHDT, CDR2 YNNKEL (reference sequence). The CDR3 is 14 residues long.